The 17 T cell receptor beta chains below were found in one sample sequenced in a study of T cell repertoires in cytomegalovirus infection. TCRdb used MiXCR to reprocess the reads, holding one entry per CDR3 protein. The sample lists hundreds of thousands of distinct CDR3 sequences, roughly 35% occurring once. Sequencing was done on a sample of PBMCs. These receptors all stem from a human donor in good health (CMV status not recorded). Some clones in this sample may be carry-over from other donors' samples.

V gene TRBV19 combines with J gene TRBJ1-2; no clear D gene. The CDR3 length is 14 residues. CDR1 and CDR2 (germline): LNHDA, SQIVND (reference sequence). Trimming removed 2 bases from V and 6 bases from J, with 13 bases in between. The CDR3 bases are TGTGCCAGTAGTATACCCCCAGGAGCTCATGGCTACACCTTC. This encodes CASSIPPGAHGYTF.

On this clonotype: Germline is not matched at one junction end, which may reflect a read error. The V and J genes are TRBV20-1 and TRBJ2-7, with 9 bases lining up with TRBD2. The CDR3 consists of 15 residues. The germline CDR1 and CDR2 sequences are DFQATT and SNEGSKA (reference sequence). CDR3 residues: CGARDLAGGRREQYF. DNA of the CDR3: TGCGGTGCTAGAGATCTGGCGGGGGGGCGAAGGGAGCAGTACTTC.

In its sample, this clonotype was seen a few times. This chain uses TRBV7-2 with TRBJ1-4; D remains unclear. The CDR3 is made up of 15 amino acids. Trimming removed 0 bases at V and 3 bases at J, with 8 bases between. From germline, CDR1 is SGHTA and CDR2 FQGNSA. CDR3 residues: CASSLAPRANEKLFF. The CDR3 coding sequence is TGTGCCAGCAGCTTAGCCCCGAGGGCTAATGAAAAACTGTTTTTT. The full variable domain, in which reference TRBV7-2 and TRBJ1-4 provide the parts outside the CDR3, is GAGVSQSPSNKVTEKGKDVELRCDPISGHTALYWYRQSLGQGLEFLIYFQGNSAPDKSGLPSDRFSAERTGGSVSTLTIQRTQQEDSAVYLCASSLAPRANEKLFFGSGTQLSVL.

This clonotype was counted at least ten times. The rearrangement uses TRBV12-3 or TRBV12-4 and TRBJ1-5, with 8 bases identical to TRBD1. There are 15 residues in the CDR3. V lost 5 bases, J lost 6 bases, and 9 bases stayed unmatched. The DNA for the CDR3 is TGTGCCAGCAGTGGCACCCGACAGGGGTCTCAGCCCCAGCATTTT. The encoded protein is CASSGTRQGSQPQHF.

For the CDR3, the DNA is TGCGCCAGCAGCTTAGGAAGTAAGGGGGCCAAAAACATTCAGTACTTC. It is translated as CASSLGSKGAKNIQYF. The genes are TRBV5-1 and TRBJ2-4; a weak D match, TRBD1 (5 bases). CDR3 length: 16 residues. Germline CDR1 reads SGHRS; CDR2 reads YFSETQ. Trimming removed 2 bases at V and 1 base at J, with 13 bases between.

This clonotype was seen more than once but under ten times. J is TRBJ2-1 and V is TRBV7-9, with D perhaps being TRBD1 or TRBD2 (6 bases each). Germline V CDR1 and CDR2: SEHNR, FQNEAQ (reference sequence). The germline V and J ends were trimmed by 6 bases and 9 bases, with 21 bases remaining between them. The CDR3 has 15 residues. CDR3 nucleotides: TGTGCCAGCAGGTGGAGGGACATATCGCATGGTGAGCAGTTCTTC. Amino acid sequence: CASRWRDISHGEQFF.

This clonotype has a handful of counts. V usage is TRBV6-2 or TRBV6-3 and J usage is TRBJ1-3; D is uncertain. CDR3 length: 20 amino acids. V lost 4 bases and J lost 0, with 25 bases in between. Germline V gene sequence: CDR1 MNHEY, CDR2 SVGEGT. CDR3: CASSFNVGRPKPISGNTIYF. CDR3 bases: TGTGCCAGCAGTTTTAATGTCGGCAGGCCCAAACCGATCTCTGGAAACACCATATATTTT.

This chain connects TRBV6-6 to TRBJ1-1; D gene unclear. Per germline, CDR1 MNHNY and CDR2 SVGAGI (reference sequence). The length of the CDR3 is 16 residues. V lost 5 bases and J lost 10, with 26 bases in between. In nucleotides, the CDR3 is TGTGCCAGCAGTCCACAGAACCAGGATAATCCCCCTGGAGCTTTCTTT. As protein: CASSPQNQDNPPGAFF.

The rearrangement links TRBV4-1 to TRBJ1-5; D gene unclear. The CDR3 length is 15 residues. Trimming stripped 4 bases from V and 6 bases from J, with 16 bases between. The germline V gene has CDR1 MGHRA and CDR2 YSYEKL. The CDR3: CASSPDGRSLQPQHF. The CDR3 coding sequence is TGCGCCAGCAGCCCGGATGGGCGATCTCTTCAGCCCCAGCATTTT.

This clonotype was seen ten or more times. The gene calls are TRBV6-5 and TRBJ2-3; D unresolved. The germline V and J ends were trimmed by 0 bases and 1 base, with 8 bases remaining between them. The CDR3 has 15 residues. The germline CDR1 and CDR2 sequences are MNHEY and SVGAGI. The CDR3 is CASSYSAGGTDTQYF. The CDR3 DNA reads TGTGCCAGCAGTTACTCTGCAGGAGGCACAGATACGCAGTATTTT.

J is TRBJ1-5 and V is TRBV28; D remains unclear. The CDR3 covers 15 residues. The germline V gene has CDR1 MDHEN and CDR2 SYDVKM. Trimming shortened V by 6 bases and J by 0 bases, and 12 bases separated the two germline ends. This chain's CDR3 is CASSPPRDSNQPQHF. The DNA of the CDR3 is TGTGCCAGCAGCCCCCCCCGTGATAGCAATCAGCCCCAGCATTTT.

V usage is TRBV12-3 or TRBV12-4 and J usage is TRBJ2-7; D remains unclear. V was cut by 1 base and J by 2 bases, with 9 bases left in between. The CDR3 contains 14 residues. The DNA of the CDR3 is TGTGCCAGCAGTTTAGACCCTAACGCCTACGAGCAGTACTTC. Translating it yields CASSLDPNAYEQYF.

J is TRBJ2-7 and V is TRBV25-1; TRBD2 aligns across 7 bases. The CDR3 loop spans 16 amino acids. Unmatched junction bases numbered 14, after V lost 9 bases and J lost 0 bases. Germline values: CDR1 MGHDK, CDR2 SYGVNS. The CDR3 loop reads CARGLGTTTPSYEQYF. The DNA of the CDR3 is TGTGCCAGGGGGTTGGGGACTACGACTCCCTCCTACGAGCAGTACTTC.

The rearrangement uses TRBV5-1 and TRBJ1-6; no clear D gene. Germline V lookup: CDR1 SGHRS, CDR2 YFSETQ. The CDR3 length is 14 residues. Trimming removed 0 bases from V and 10 bases from J, with 11 bases in between. CDR3 residues: CASSLEDSRSPLHF. The CDR3 DNA is TGCGCCAGCAGCTTGGAGGATTCGAGGTCACCCCTCCACTTT.

Concerning this clonotype itself: The CDR3 end shows no conserved phenylalanine or tryptophan, and so a read error is likely. CDR3 sequence (DNA): TGTGCCAGATCTCCAGAAGCAGGGGGAAACACCATATATGTT. Translating it yields CARSPEAGGNTIYV. J is TRBJ1-3 and V is TRBV18; D may be TRBD1 (5 bases). The germline V gene has CDR1 KGHSH and CDR2 LQKENI. Trimming took off 9 bases at V and 4 bases at J, with 16 bases between the two ends. This CDR3 is 14 amino acids long.

There are a few counts of this clonotype. The rearrangement joins TRBV5-6 to TRBJ2-3; the D gene could be TRBD1 or TRBD2 (6 bases each). Trimming cost V 5 bases and J 0 bases, with 10 bases left between them. Germline CDR1 is SGHDT and CDR2 is YYEEEE. The CDR3 sequence is 14 residues long. CDR3 sequence (DNA): TGTGCCAGCAGTACAGGGACTAGCACAGATACGCAGTATTTT. It translates to CASSTGTSTDTQYF.

The V call is TRBV30, the J call TRBJ1-1; 10 bases fit TRBD1. The germline CDR1 and CDR2 sequences are GTSNPN and SVGIG (reference sequence). The CDR3 contains 15 residues. V gave up 3 bases and J gave up 4 bases; unmatched junction bases: 8. This chain's CDR3 is CAWRKFRDRGTEAFF. The CDR3 DNA sequence: TGTGCCTGGAGAAAGTTCCGGGACAGGGGCACTGAAGCTTTCTTT.